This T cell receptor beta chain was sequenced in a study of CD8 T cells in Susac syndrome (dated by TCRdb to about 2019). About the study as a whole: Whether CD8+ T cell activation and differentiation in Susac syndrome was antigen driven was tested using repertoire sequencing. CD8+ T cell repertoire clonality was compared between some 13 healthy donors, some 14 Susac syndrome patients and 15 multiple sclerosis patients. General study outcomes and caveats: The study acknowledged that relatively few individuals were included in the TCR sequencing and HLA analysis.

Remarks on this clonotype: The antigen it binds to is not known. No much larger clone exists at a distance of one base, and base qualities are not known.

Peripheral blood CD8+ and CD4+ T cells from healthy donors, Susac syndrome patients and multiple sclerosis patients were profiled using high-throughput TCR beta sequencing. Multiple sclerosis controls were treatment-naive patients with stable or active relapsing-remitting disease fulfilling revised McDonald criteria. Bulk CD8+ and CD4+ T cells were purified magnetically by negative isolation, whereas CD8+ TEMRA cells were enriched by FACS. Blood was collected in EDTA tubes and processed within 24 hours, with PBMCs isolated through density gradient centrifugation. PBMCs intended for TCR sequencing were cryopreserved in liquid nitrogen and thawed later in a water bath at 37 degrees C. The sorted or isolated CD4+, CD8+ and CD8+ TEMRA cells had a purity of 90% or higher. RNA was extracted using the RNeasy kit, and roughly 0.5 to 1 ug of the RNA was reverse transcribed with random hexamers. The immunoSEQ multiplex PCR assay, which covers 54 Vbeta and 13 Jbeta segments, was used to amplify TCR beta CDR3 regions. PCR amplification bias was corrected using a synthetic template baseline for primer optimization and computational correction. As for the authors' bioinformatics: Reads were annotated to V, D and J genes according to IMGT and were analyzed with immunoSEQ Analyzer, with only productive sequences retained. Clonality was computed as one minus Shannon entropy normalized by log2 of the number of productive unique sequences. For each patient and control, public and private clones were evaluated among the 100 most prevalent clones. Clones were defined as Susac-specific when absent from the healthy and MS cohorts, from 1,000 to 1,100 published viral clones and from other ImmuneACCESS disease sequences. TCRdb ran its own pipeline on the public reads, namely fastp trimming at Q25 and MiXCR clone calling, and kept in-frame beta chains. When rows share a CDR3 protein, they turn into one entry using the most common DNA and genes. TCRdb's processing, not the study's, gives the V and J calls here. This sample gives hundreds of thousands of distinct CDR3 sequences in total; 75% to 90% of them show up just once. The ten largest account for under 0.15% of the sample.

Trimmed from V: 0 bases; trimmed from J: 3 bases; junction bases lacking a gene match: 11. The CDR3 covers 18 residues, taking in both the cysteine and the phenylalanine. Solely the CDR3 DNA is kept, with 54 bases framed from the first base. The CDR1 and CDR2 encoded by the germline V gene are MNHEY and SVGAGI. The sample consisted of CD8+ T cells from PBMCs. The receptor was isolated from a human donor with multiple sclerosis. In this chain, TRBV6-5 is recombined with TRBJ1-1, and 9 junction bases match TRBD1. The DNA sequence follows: TGTGCCAGCAGTTACTCCGAACAGGGGGCGGGTTGGGACACTGAAGCTTTCTTT. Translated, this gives CASSYSEQGAGWDTEAFF.